This is a list of T cell receptor beta chains from one sample in a study of T cells in Graves' hyperthyroidism and ophthalmopathy. One entry per CDR3 protein, called by TCRdb with MiXCR from the multiplex PCR reads. Of around 60,000 distinct CDR3 sequences listed, just under 50% are singletons. The sequencing input was blood. These receptors were taken from a young woman with Graves' ophthalmopathy. CDR3s include the opening cysteine and the closing phenylalanine or tryptophan. Each record gives: V gene, D gene, CDR3 protein. D genes are given only for firm matches.

TRBV7-6 | TRBD2 | CASSPSGRANVLTF
TRBV2 | . | CASSWGGSGHVTYGYTF
TRBV12-3/TRBV12-4 | . | CASSLTQSNEQFF
TRBV3-1 | TRBD1 | CASSQDMTGFGNTIYF
TRBV29-1 | . | CSVVQGTYEQYF
TRBV2 | . | CASSVQGWQETQHF
TRBV24-1 | TRBD2 | CATSESGGPVTGELFF
TRBV2 | TRBD1 | CASRSFPWTGGNTDTQYF
TRBV5-6 | . | CASSWGRGAFF
TRBV6-1 | . | CASSEWETQYF
TRBV7-6 | . | CASGQQENTEALF
TRBV2 | TRBD2 | CASSWTSGSTFSGELFF
TRBV6-6 | TRBD2 | CASSSPPAAGEVYEQYF
TRBV6-1 | TRBD1 | CASSAGTGGDEQYF
TRBV5-4 | . | CASSYSTNPAEQFF
TRBV7-3 | . | CASSPTSPVGRGTDTQYF
TRBV29-1 | . | CSATGQFNTEKLFF
TRBV20-1 | . | CSAQTGIFGYTF
TRBV6-5 | TRBD1 | CASKKQGANTEAFF
TRBV9 | . | CASSAGWISGYTF
TRBV15 | . | CATSRAWTGGYTF
TRBV5-1 | . | CASSSAGQPQHF
TRBV28 | . | CASTSRRVSPLHF
TRBV19 | . | CASSILRQTTGARRETQYF